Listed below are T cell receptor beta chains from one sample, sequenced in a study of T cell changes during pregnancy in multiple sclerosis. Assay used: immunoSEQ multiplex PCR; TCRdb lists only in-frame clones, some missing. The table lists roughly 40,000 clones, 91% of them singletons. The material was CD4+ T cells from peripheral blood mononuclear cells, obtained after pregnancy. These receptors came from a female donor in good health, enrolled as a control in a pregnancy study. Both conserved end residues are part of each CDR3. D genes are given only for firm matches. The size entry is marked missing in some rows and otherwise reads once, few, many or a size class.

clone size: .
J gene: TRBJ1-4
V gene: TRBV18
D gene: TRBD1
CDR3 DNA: TGTGCCAGCTCACCCCCAGGGACAGGGGTGAGTTCTTATGAAAAACTGTTTTTT
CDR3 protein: CASSPPGTGVSSYEKLFF

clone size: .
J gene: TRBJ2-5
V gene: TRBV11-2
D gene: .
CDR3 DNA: TGTGCCAGCAGCTTAGTTGGTGCGGGCAACCAAGAGACCCAGTACTTC
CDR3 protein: CASSLVGAGNQETQYF

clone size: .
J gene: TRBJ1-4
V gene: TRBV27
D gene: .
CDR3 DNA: TGTGCCAGCAGTCCGAAACAGGAGTGGGGTGAAAAACTGTTTTTT
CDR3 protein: CASSPKQEWGEKLFF

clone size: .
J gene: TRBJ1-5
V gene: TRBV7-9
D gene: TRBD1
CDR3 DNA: TGTGCCAGCAGCTTGGGACAGGGGGCCCAGCATTTT
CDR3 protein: CASSLGQGAQHF

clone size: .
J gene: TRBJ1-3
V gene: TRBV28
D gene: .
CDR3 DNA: TGTGCCAGCACCAGGGGTTCTTACCCTGGAAACACCATATATTTT
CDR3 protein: CASTRGSYPGNTIYF

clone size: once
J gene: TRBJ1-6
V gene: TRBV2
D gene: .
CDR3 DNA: TGTGCCAGCAGAAAACAGGGTGATAATTCACCCCTCCACTTT
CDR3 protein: CASRKQGDNSPLHF

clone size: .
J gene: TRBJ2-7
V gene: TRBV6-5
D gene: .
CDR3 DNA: TGTGCCAGCAGTCCCGACAGGAGAACCTACGAGCAGTACTTC
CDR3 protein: CASSPDRRTYEQYF

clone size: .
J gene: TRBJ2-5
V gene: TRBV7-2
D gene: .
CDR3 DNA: TGTGCCAGCAGCCCCAAAGAGACCCAGTACTTC
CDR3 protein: CASSPKETQYF

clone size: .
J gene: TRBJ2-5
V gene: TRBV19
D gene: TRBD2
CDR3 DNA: TGTGCCAGTAGTATATTATCGACAGCGGGAGTTCGAGAGACCCAGTACTTC
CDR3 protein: CASSILSTAGVRETQYF

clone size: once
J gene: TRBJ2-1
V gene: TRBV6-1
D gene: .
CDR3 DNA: TGTGCCAGCACGTTAGGGGACATTAACAATGAGCAGTTCTTC
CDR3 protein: CASTLGDINNEQFF

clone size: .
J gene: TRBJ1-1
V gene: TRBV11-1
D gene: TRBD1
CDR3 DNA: TGTGCCAGCAGCACCAATTCCCTGGACAGGGGGACCTTCTTT
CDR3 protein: CASSTNSLDRGTFF

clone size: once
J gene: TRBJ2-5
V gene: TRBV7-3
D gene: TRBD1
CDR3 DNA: TGTGCCAGCAGCCAAATATCAGGGGGCGACCTTCACTTC
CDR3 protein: CASSQISGGDLHF

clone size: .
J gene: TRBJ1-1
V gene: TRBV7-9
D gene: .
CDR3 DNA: TGTGCCAGCAACTTAACAGGGAAGGGTGAAGCTTTCTTT
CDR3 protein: CASNLTGKGEAFF

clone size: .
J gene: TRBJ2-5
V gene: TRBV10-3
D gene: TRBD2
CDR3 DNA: TGTGCCATCAGTGAGGGGTTACTCGCGGGGGGTCAAGAGACCCAGTACTTC
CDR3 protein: CAISEGLLAGGQETQYF

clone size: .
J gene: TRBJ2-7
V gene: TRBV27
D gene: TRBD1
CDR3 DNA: TGTGCCAGCAGCCGGGACAGAGCCTACGAGCAGTACTTC
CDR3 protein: CASSRDRAYEQYF